The clone carrying this T cell receptor (beta chain) was observed a handful of times. Sample time point: longitudinal time-point 1 (baseline). TCRdb re-analysed the 5' RACE reads in MiXCR, keeping a single row per CDR3 protein. The sample consists of about 71,000 distinct CDR3 sequences, around 15% of them appearing once. This specimen belongs to a study of neurological immune-mediated disorders. Sequences were obtained from PBMCs. The receptor was isolated from a female donor with HTLV-1-associated myelopathy (HAM/TSP).

The CDR3 DNA is TGTGCCAGCAGCTTCGGTTCGGCAGGGGATGGAGAAAAACTGTTTTTT. Translating it yields CASSFGSAGDGEKLFF. The rearrangement uses TRBV11-2 and TRBJ1-4; perhaps TRBD1 as D (6 bases). Germline CDR1 reads SGHAT; CDR2 reads FQNNGV. Trimming took off 3 bases at V and 8 bases at J, with 19 bases between the two ends. The CDR3 spans 16 residues.